These 20 T cell receptor beta chains originate from one sample sequenced in a study of CD8+ T cells in alopecia areata (dated by TCRdb to the late 2010s). Libraries were prepared through the immunoSEQ multiplex PCR assay. RNA was extracted from all samples and reverse transcribed into cDNA, which served as template for TCR sequencing. Drawn from immuneACCESS, this table holds only the in-frame rearrangements with V and J called that TCRdb kept. Clones are partly lost; checked studies trace under half to an unresolved V gene and leave the rest unexplained. The sample table shows about 200,000 clones, and 45% to 70% are seen once. The ten largest clones add up to around 5.1% of the sample. Sequenced: CD8+ T cells sorted from blood. These receptors were obtained from a human donor in good health.

About this clone itself: This could be a read error, since a much larger clone is one nucleotide away. The chain carries TRBV5-6 and TRBJ2-7, with unresolved D. Germline V gene lookup returns CDR1 SGHDT and CDR2 YYEEEE. CDR3 length: 11 residues. V was cut by 2 bases and J by 2 bases, with 2 bases left in between. CDR3 in amino acids: CASSLAYEQYF. In DNA form, the CDR3 reads TGTGCCAGCAGCTTAGCCTACGAGCAGTACTTC.

The chain carries TRBV6-5 and TRBJ1-2, with TRBD1 identical over 7 bases. In germline, CDR1 is MNHEY, CDR2 SVGAGI. With V trimmed by 5 bases and J by 7 bases, 7 bases remained unmatched. The length of the CDR3 is 13 residues. The CDR3 spells CASSPTGARGYTF. The CDR3 coding sequence is TGTGCCAGCAGTCCCACAGGGGCCCGTGGCTACACCTTC.

This clone was counted only a few times. This rearrangement joins TRBV6-1 to TRBJ2-7, with TRBD1 matching 9 bases. J lost 3 bases, V lost 3 bases, and 3 bases had no gene match. CDR1 and CDR2 (germline): MNHNS, SASEGT. The CDR3 consists of 14 residues. Here the CDR3 reads CASSEGTGNYEQYF. In DNA form, the CDR3 reads TGTGCCAGCAGTGAGGGGACAGGGAACTACGAGCAGTACTTC.

This chain connects TRBV6-5 to TRBJ2-3; TRBD2 agrees at 7 bases. The J segment lost 1 base and the V segment lost 2 bases, leaving 3 bases of the junction unmatched. The V gene's germline CDR1 is MNHEY and CDR2 SVGAGI. The CDR3 covers 15 residues. Here the CDR3 reads CASSYRGGGTDTQYF. In DNA form, the CDR3 reads TGTGCCAGCAGTTACAGGGGAGGGGGCACAGATACGCAGTATTTT.

This chain links TRBV15 with TRBJ1-2; D not resolved. Germline V gives CDR1 LNHNV, CDR2 YYDKDF (reference sequence). Trimming stripped 5 bases from V and 8 bases from J, with 9 bases between. CDR3 size: 11 residues. CDR3 loop: CATSGREGYTF. As DNA, the CDR3 is TGTGCCACCAGCGGTCGGGAGGGCTACACCTTC.

V is TRBV5-6 and J is TRBJ2-7; no firm D call. The CDR3 consists of 14 residues. V lost 5 bases to trimming and J lost 0 bases, with 12 bases between them. The V gene's germline CDR1 is SGHDT and CDR2 YYEEEE. The CDR3 here is CASSFASDSYEQYF. DNA for the CDR3: TGTGCCAGCAGTTTCGCGTCCGACTCCTACGAGCAGTACTTC.

This clone turned up a few times. This chain joins TRBV2 and TRBJ2-6; no clear D. V was pared by 3 bases and J by 13 bases, with 4 bases between. The CDR3 spans 10 residues. CDR1 and CDR2 (germline): SNHLY, FYNNEI. CDR3 in DNA: TGTGCCAGCAGTGAGGAGGTCCTGACTTTC. It encodes CASSEEVLTF.

V usage is TRBV15 and J usage is TRBJ2-5, with unresolved D. With 0 bases removed from V and 7 bases from J, the gap between germline ends came to 9 bases. The germline gives CDR1 LNHNV, CDR2 YYDKDF (reference sequence). This CDR3 spans 13 amino acids. The CDR3 nucleotides read TGTGCCACCAGCAGAGAGGACCGCGGGACCCAGTACTTC. The encoded protein is CATSREDRGTQYF.

The chain carries TRBV7-9 and TRBJ1-1; D gene ambiguous. Per germline, CDR1 SEHNR and CDR2 FQNEAQ (reference sequence). V lost 6 bases, J lost 0 bases, and 2 bases lay in between. CDR3 length equals 11 residues. The CDR3 DNA sequence: TGTGCCAGCAGGATGAACACTGAAGCTTTCTTT. This encodes CASRMNTEAFF.

The gene calls are TRBV27 and TRBJ2-4; 7 positions agree with TRBD1. The CDR3 has 17 amino acids. With 5 bases clipped from V and 10 bases from J, the junction kept 20 bases outside the gene matches. The germline gives CDR1 MNHEY, CDR2 SMNVEV (reference sequence). The CDR3 nucleotides are TGTGCCAGCAGTACATGGGGGACAGATCAGAACTTAGGGATTCAGTACTTC. Translating it yields CASSTWGTDQNLGIQYF.

A few counts support this clone. The rearrangement links TRBV7-9 to TRBJ1-2; no reliable D call. This CDR3 contains 13 residues. Germline CDR1 and CDR2: SEHNR and FQNEAQ (reference sequence). Trimming removed 6 bases at V and 4 bases at J, with 12 bases between. CDR3 in DNA: TGTGCCAGCAGGATTCAGGACTTCTATGGCTACACCTTC. Residues: CASRIQDFYGYTF. Combining the CDR3 with reference TRBV7-9 and TRBJ1-2 gives the whole variable domain DTGVSQNPRHKITKRGQNVTFRCDPISEHNRLYWYRQTLGQGPEFLTYFQNEAQLEKSRLLSDRFSAERPKGSFSTLEIQRTEQGDSAMYLCASRIQDFYGYTFGSGTRLTVV.

The V gene is TRBV27, the J gene TRBJ1-6, with D maybe TRBD1 (5 bases). The CDR3 covers 13 residues. The V and J ends lost 1 base and 9 bases respectively, with 7 bases between them. Per the germline V gene, CDR1 is MNHEY and CDR2 is SMNVEV (reference sequence). DNA for the CDR3: TGTGCCAGCAGTTTATGGGGCTGTTCACCCCTCCACTTT. It is translated as CASSLWGCSPLHF.

The V gene is TRBV5-6, the J gene TRBJ2-3; D remains unclear. Germline CDR1 reads SGHDT; CDR2 reads YYEEEE. The CDR3 consists of 14 residues. Trimming cost V 0 bases and J 2 bases, with 7 bases left between them. Written as DNA, the CDR3 is TGTGCCAGCAGCTTGGAAGGCAACACAGATACGCAGTATTTT. Encoded protein: CASSLEGNTDTQYF.

This clone has just a few counts. The chain combines TRBV2 with TRBJ1-1; TRBD1 is a possible D gene (5 bases). Trimming left V 5 bases short and J 4 bases short, with 11 bases between. Germline CDR1 reads SNHLY; CDR2 reads FYNNEI. This CDR3 is 13 amino acids long. This chain's CDR3 is CASSLGGGTEAFF. For the CDR3, the DNA is TGTGCCAGCAGTTTGGGGGGTGGCACTGAAGCTTTCTTT.

The chain combines TRBV5-1 with TRBJ1-1; TRBD1 might be the D (6 bases). The CDR3 has 14 residues. CDR1 SGHRS and CDR2 YFSETQ come from the germline V gene. V was shortened by 2 bases and J by 4 bases, with 12 bases between the two germline ends. The CDR3 region is CASSFPQGGTEAFF. CDR3 sequence (DNA): TGCGCCAGCAGCTTCCCACAGGGAGGCACTGAAGCTTTCTTT.

This clone occurred many times. CDR3 in amino acids: CASSLDDQGGSEAFF. In DNA form, the CDR3 reads TGTGCCAGCAGCTTAGATGACCAGGGGGGTTCTGAAGCTTTCTTT. The V call is TRBV7-6, the J call TRBJ1-1; TRBD1 agrees at 7 bases. CDR1 and CDR2 (germline): SGHVS, FNYEAQ. This CDR3 is built from 15 residues. V gave up 1 base and J gave up 6 bases; unmatched junction bases: 8. The variable domain in full, with the rest retrieved from reference TRBV7-6 and TRBJ1-1, is GAGVSQSPRYKVTKRGQDVALRCDPISGHVSLYWYRQALGQGPEFLTYFNYEAQQDKSGLPNDRFSAERPEGSISTLTIQRTEQRDSAMYRCASSLDDQGGSEAFFGQGTRLTVV.

The CDR3 loop is CASSVEGGAITDTQYF. The CDR3 bases are TGTGCCAGCAGCGTAGAAGGGGGGGCGATTACAGATACGCAGTATTTT. The chain uses TRBV9 and TRBJ2-3, with TRBD2 as a possible D gene (7 bases). Per germline, CDR1 SGDLS and CDR2 YYNGEE. Trimming stripped 0 bases from V and 3 bases from J, with 14 bases between. The CDR3 is 16 amino acids.

The chain carries TRBV4-1 and TRBJ2-7, with D perhaps TRBD2 (6 bases). Germline CDR1 and CDR2: MGHRA and YSYEKL. V was clipped by 2 bases and J by 2 bases, with 16 bases between them. The CDR3 contains 16 residues. The chain's CDR3 is CASSQTTGERTYEQYF. The CDR3 nucleotides are TGCGCCAGCAGCCAAACGACGGGGGAACGGACCTACGAGCAGTACTTC.

This clone was recorded a few times. The chain recombines TRBV4-1 with TRBJ2-1, with unresolved D. Trimming removed 3 bases at V and 10 bases at J, with 4 bases between. This CDR3 has 10 amino acids. Germline CDR1 MGHRA, CDR2 YSYEKL. Written as DNA, the CDR3 is TGCGCCAGCAGCCAGCGAGAGCAGTTCTTC. The encoded protein is CASSQREQFF.

This clone showed up just a few times. The chain is built from TRBV2 and TRBJ1-2; D not resolved. The V gene's germline CDR1 is SNHLY and CDR2 FYNNEI. The CDR3 loop spans 13 amino acids. V gave up 3 bases and J gave up 8 bases, with 13 bases separating them. The DNA for the CDR3 is TGTGCCAGCAGTGATGGGTTAGCCGGCGGCTACACCTTC. It encodes CASSDGLAGGYTF.